Following are 30 T cell receptor beta chains from one sample sequenced in a study of T cell repertoires in cytomegalovirus infection (dated by TCRdb to about 2019). According to the study, the label for this sample's treatment or condition signals: in vitro stimulation with specific CMV peptide epitopes to enrich CMV-specific T cells. Instrument used: Illumina HiSeq 1500. In-frame beta chains were kept once TCRdb had trimmed the public reads at Q25 with fastp and called clones with MiXCR. Entries that share a CDR3 protein sequence are merged under the most common genes and DNA. Within this sample are 40,000 to 55,000 distinct CDR3 sequences, with 20% to 25% of them counted one time only. Of the sample, 80% to 90% is held by the ten largest clones. For these receptors, no antigen is known. The sample was CD8+ T cells from cultured PBMCs, taken from culture after CMV antigen stimulation. The source of these receptors is a human donor in good health (CMV status not recorded). Some clones in this sample may be carry-over from other donors' samples.

This clonotype was picked up a small number of times. The chain joins TRBV6-2 or TRBV6-3 to TRBJ2-7; D is possibly TRBD2 (6 bases). Germline lookup yields CDR1 MNHEY and CDR2 SVGEGT. CDR3 size: 14 residues. Trimming pared 5 bases from V and 2 bases from J, leaving 13 bases between. The CDR3 DNA follows: TGTGCCAGCAGTAAATCGGGGAGGACCTACGAGCAGTACTTC. Translating gives CASSKSGRTYEQYF.

Ten or more counts support this clonotype. The chain employs TRBV11-2 and TRBJ2-1; D is ambiguous. V was trimmed by 9 bases and J by 7 bases, leaving 13 bases between them. CDR3 length equals 12 residues. Looked up from germline, CDR1 is SGHAT and CDR2 is FQNNGV. Written as DNA, the CDR3 is TGTGCCAGTTTGGCGGCCGGGAATGAGCAGTTCTTC. Translation: CASLAAGNEQFF.

This clonotype showed up just a few times. The chain employs TRBV7-8 and TRBJ2-6; D is undetermined. CDR1 SGHVS and CDR2 FQNEAQ come from the germline V gene. CDR3 length equals 16 residues. The ends were cut back, 5 bases at V and 0 bases at J, with 11 bases in the middle. The CDR3 coding sequence is TGTGCCAGCAGCCCCCGCGGTAGCTCTGGGGCCAACGTCCTGACTTTC. It is translated as CASSPRGSSGANVLTF.

There are a few counts of this clonotype. The CDR3 DNA reads TGTGCCAGCAGCTCACCCCCCATCCCTACACTAGCGGGGACTTGGGAGACCCAGTACTTC. Protein sequence: CASSSPPIPTLAGTWETQYF. This chain links TRBV11-2 with TRBJ2-5; 10 bases are a match to TRBD2. This CDR3 spans 20 amino acids. CDR1 SGHAT and CDR2 FQNNGV come from the germline V gene. V was pared by 4 bases and J by 5 bases, with 22 bases of the junction left unmatched.

This chain links TRBV11-2 with TRBJ1-3; D is ambiguous. The CDR3 extends over 15 amino acids. Per the germline V gene, CDR1 is SGHAT and CDR2 is FQNNGV. The V end was cut by 5 bases, the J end by 5 bases, with 16 bases between. The CDR3 region has the DNA TGTGCCAGCAGCCTCAATCATGGGATAAGAAACACCATATATTTT. It codes for CASSLNHGIRNTIYF.

The gene calls are TRBV6-2 or TRBV6-3 and TRBJ2-7; TRBD2 matches at 10 bases. CDR3 size: 13 residues. The germline V gene encodes CDR1 MNHEY and CDR2 SVGEGT. Trimming took 10 bases from V and 0 from J; bases not matched to a gene: 3. The CDR3 DNA is TGTGCCACGAGGACTAGCGGCTCCTACGAGCAGTACTTC. Its protein is CATRTSGSYEQYF.

This clonotype was recorded a few times. J is TRBJ2-3 and V is TRBV15; D not resolved. From germline, CDR1 is LNHNV and CDR2 YYDKDF (reference sequence). Trimming removed 5 bases at V and 6 bases at J, with 9 bases between. This CDR3 spans 12 amino acids. In DNA, the CDR3 is TGTGCCACCAGCGGGTTGGCCGATACGCAGTATTTT. It encodes CATSGLADTQYF.

The chain has TRBV6-2 or TRBV6-3 and TRBJ1-5; D is undetermined. There are 16 residues in the CDR3. The germline V gene encodes CDR1 MNHEY and CDR2 SVGEGT. V lost 9 bases to trimming and J lost 4 bases, with 22 bases between them. As DNA, the CDR3 is TGTGCCAGTAATCCCCTCCTGGGAGGAGGGAATCAGCCCCAGCATTTT. Protein product: CASNPLLGGGNQPQHF.

The chain employs TRBV12-3 or TRBV12-4 and TRBJ1-2, with D possibly TRBD1 on 5 matching bases. The CDR3 is 14 amino acids. V lost 6 bases to trimming and J lost 8 bases, with 19 bases between them. As DNA, the CDR3 is TGTGCCAGCAGCCGCTACCGAACAGGCAGAGGCTACACCTTC. Its translation: CASSRYRTGRGYTF.

The chain couples TRBV10-3 to TRBJ1-3; 8 bases line up with TRBD1. This CDR3 region has 15 residues. Germline assignment: CDR1 ENHRY and CDR2 SYGVKD. V lost 6 bases, J lost 0 bases, and 4 bases stayed unmatched. Here the CDR3 reads CAISDRGYSGNTIYF. The CDR3 coding sequence is TGTGCCATCAGCGACAGGGGATACTCTGGAAACACCATATATTTT.

About this clonotype: This may come from a read error, since a much larger clone is one base off. The V call is TRBV7-2, the J call TRBJ2-1; D may be TRBD2 (6 bases). The CDR3 runs 13 residues. The V gene's germline CDR1 is SGHTA and CDR2 FQGNSA. V shed 3 bases and J shed 4 bases, with 7 bases lying between them. The CDR3 here is CASSFGTYNEQFF. DNA of the CDR3: TGTGCCAGCAGCTTTGGGACTTACAATGAGCAGTTCTTC.

A few counts support this clonotype. The chain carries TRBV7-9 and TRBJ1-1; D may be TRBD1 (5 bases). This CDR3 is built from 15 residues. CDR1 is SEHNR, CDR2 FQNEAQ, per germline (reference sequence). Trimming cost V 4 bases and J 3 bases, with 15 bases left between them. CDR3 nucleotides: TGTGCCAGCAGCTCGGCACGGGAGGGGTACACTGAAGCTTTCTTT. As protein: CASSSAREGYTEAFF.

This chain links TRBV7-6 with TRBJ2-1; 10 positions match TRBD2. This CDR3 comprises 14 residues. Germline values: CDR1 SGHVS, CDR2 FNYEAQ. With 3 bases clipped from V and 10 bases from J, the junction kept 6 bases outside the gene matches. The CDR3 here is CASSFLAGVKEQFF. DNA of the CDR3: TGTGCCAGCAGCTTCCTAGCGGGAGTAAAAGAGCAGTTCTTC.

This clonotype was counted between two and nine times. This chain connects TRBV12-3 or TRBV12-4 to TRBJ2-2; a possible D gene is TRBD2 (5 bases). The CDR3 has 15 amino acids. V gave up 6 bases and J gave up 5 bases, with 16 bases separating them. The CDR3 coding sequence is TGTGCCAGCAGCCGCCCTGGAGGAGAGACCGGGGAGCTGTTTTTT. Translated: CASSRPGGETGELFF.

The rearrangement links TRBV6-6 to TRBJ2-7; a weak D match, TRBD1 (6 bases). V gave up 6 bases and J gave up 0 bases, with 6 bases separating them. From germline, CDR1 is MNHNY and CDR2 SVGAGI (reference sequence). The CDR3 covers 12 residues. The chain's CDR3 is CASRDSSYEQYF. The CDR3 coding sequence is TGTGCCAGCAGGGACAGCTCCTACGAGCAGTACTTC.

This clonotype showed up just a few times. This chain connects TRBV6-1 to TRBJ1-1, with D tentatively TRBD1 (5 bases). From germline, CDR1 is MNHNS and CDR2 SASEGT. Trimming took off 5 bases at V and 3 bases at J, with 13 bases between the two ends. The CDR3 spans 14 residues. CDR3 nucleotide sequence: TGTGCCAGCAGTCCCGGTGGAGGGGACACTGAAGCTTTCTTT. It codes for CASSPGGGDTEAFF.

This clonotype turned up a few times. The CDR3 DNA is TGTGCCTGGATTAGGACTAGCTATTACATGTCGGATGAGCAGTTCTTC. This encodes CAWIRTSYYMSDEQFF. The rearrangement joins TRBV30 to TRBJ2-1; 8 bases are a match to TRBD2. Germline V lookup: CDR1 GTSNPN, CDR2 SVGIG (reference sequence). The length of the CDR3 is 16 residues. Losses at the gene ends were 4 bases for V and 8 bases for J; bases not matched to a gene: 16.

The genes are TRBV7-9 and TRBJ2-1, with 8 positions matching TRBD2. The germline CDR1 and CDR2 sequences are SEHNR and FQNEAQ (reference sequence). This CDR3 has 18 residues. J gave up 12 bases and V 5 bases, and 24 bases lay outside the gene matches. Here the CDR3 reads CASSRPNGLAVTREGQFF. The CDR3 region has the DNA TGTGCCAGCAGCCGGCCTAACGGGCTAGCCGTAACCCGGGAGGGGCAGTTCTTC. Full variable domain (outside the CDR3, taken from reference TRBV7-9 and TRBJ2-1): DTGVSQNPRHKITKRGQNVTFRCDPISEHNRLYWYRQTLGQGPEFLTYFQNEAQLEKSRLLSDRFSAERPKGSFSTLEIQRTEQGDSAMYLCASSRPNGLAVTREGQFFGPGTRLTVL.

The CDR3 here is CASSLSGTMNTEAFF. CDR3 DNA: TGTGCCAGCAGCTTATCCGGGACAATGAACACTGAAGCTTTCTTT. The chain is built from TRBV7-6 and TRBJ1-1, with D possibly matching TRBD1 (6 bases). This CDR3 has 15 amino acids. V was pared by 2 bases and J by 0 bases, with 10 bases between. Germline V lookup: CDR1 SGHVS, CDR2 FNYEAQ.

A few counts support this clonotype. J is TRBJ1-6 and V is TRBV7-2; D gene uncertain. V lost 10 bases to trimming and J lost 11 bases, with 9 bases between them. Germline V gene lookup returns CDR1 SGHTA and CDR2 FQGNSA. The CDR3 loop spans 10 amino acids. The chain's CDR3 is CAIGSTPLHF. CDR3 nucleotides: TGTGCCATAGGGAGCACACCCCTCCACTTT.

V is TRBV27 and J is TRBJ2-1; D call uncertain. The V end lost 2 bases, the J end lost 1 base, and 6 bases lay between the germline ends. Germline lookup yields CDR1 MNHEY and CDR2 SMNVEV (reference sequence). This CDR3 has 14 residues. The CDR3 is CASSLGMSYNEQFF. CDR3 sequence (DNA): TGTGCCAGCAGTTTAGGAATGTCCTACAATGAGCAGTTCTTC.

This sequence joins TRBV6-2 or TRBV6-3 and TRBJ1-1, with 8 bases fitting TRBD1. The germline gives CDR1 MNHEY, CDR2 SVGEGT. The CDR3 loop spans 17 amino acids. The V gene end was trimmed by 0 bases and the J gene end by 1 base; junction bases not matched to a gene: 7. CDR3 amino acids: CASSYSRQGPKNTEAFF. The CDR3 DNA sequence: TGTGCCAGCAGTTACTCGAGACAGGGGCCTAAGAACACTGAAGCTTTCTTT.

This clonotype was seen more than once but under ten times. The rearrangement links TRBV5-1 to TRBJ2-1; D is possibly TRBD2 (6 bases). The CDR3 has 13 residues. V lost 5 bases and J lost 8, with 14 bases in between. Germline V gives CDR1 SGHRS, CDR2 YFSETQ. CDR3 nucleotides: TGCGCCAGCAGGGGAGATTGGGGGGATGAGCAGTTCTTC. The encoded protein is CASRGDWGDEQFF.

Only a few counts were recorded for this clonotype. The chain joins TRBV7-2 to TRBJ2-3; 7 nucleotides match TRBD1. With V trimmed by 5 bases and J by 3 bases, 20 bases remained unmatched. This CDR3 is built from 19 residues. In germline, CDR1 is SGHTA, CDR2 FQGNSA. The CDR3 loop is CASSLNRGPSSEGTDTQYF. The CDR3 DNA sequence: TGTGCCAGCAGCCTCAACAGGGGTCCTAGCTCAGAGGGGACAGATACGCAGTATTTT. Variable domain in full (rest from reference TRBV7-2 and TRBJ2-3): GAGVSQSPSNKVTEKGKDVELRCDPISGHTALYWYRQSLGQGLEFLIYFQGNSAPDKSGLPSDRFSAERTGGSVSTLTIQRTQQEDSAVYLCASSLNRGPSSEGTDTQYFGPGTRLTVL.

This chain uses TRBV29-1 with TRBJ2-1; possible D gene TRBD1, 6 bases. The CDR3 loop spans 12 amino acids. Germline V gene data show CDR1 as SQVTM and CDR2 as ANQGSEA. The CDR3 sequence is CTAGGKGNEQFF. DNA for the CDR3: TGCACCGCTGGGGGCAAGGGCAATGAGCAGTTCTTC.

The V gene is TRBV27, the J gene TRBJ1-6; no clear D. With 6 bases removed from V and 3 bases from J, the gap between germline ends came to 9 bases. The CDR3 sequence is 14 residues long. Germline loops: CDR1 MNHEY, CDR2 SMNVEV (reference sequence). In nucleotides, the CDR3 is TGTGCCAGCAGACCAGACAACTATAATTCACCCCTCCACTTT. Its protein is CASRPDNYNSPLHF.

The rearrangement links TRBV19 to TRBJ2-2, with D hard to call. Germline assignment: CDR1 LNHDA and CDR2 SQIVND (reference sequence). V shed 5 bases and J shed 6 bases, with 13 bases lying between them. There are 14 residues in the CDR3. The CDR3 nucleotides read TGTGCCAGTAGTCCCATTTGGCCTCCCGGGGAGCTGTTTTTT. Protein: CASSPIWPPGELFF.

This clonotype has more than one count but fewer than ten. The V and J genes are TRBV15 and TRBJ1-6; D remains unclear. Trimming took off 1 base at V and 7 bases at J, with 11 bases between the two ends. CDR1 LNHNV and CDR2 YYDKDF come from the germline V gene (reference sequence). The CDR3 loop spans 15 amino acids. This CDR3 reads CATSRADGSNSPLHF. Here the CDR3 DNA reads TGTGCCACCAGCAGAGCAGATGGGAGCAATTCACCCCTCCACTTT.

The rearrangement joins TRBV7-6 to TRBJ2-5; 8 bases map to TRBD1. V dropped 5 bases and J dropped 5; count of bases not matched to a gene: 7. CDR1 SGHVS and CDR2 FNYEAQ come from the germline V gene. The CDR3 is made up of 14 amino acids. CDR3: CASSTTTGAETQYF. Written as DNA, the CDR3 is TGTGCCAGCAGCACGACGACAGGGGCGGAGACCCAGTACTTC.

This clonotype was counted between two and nine times. Written as DNA, the CDR3 is TGTGCCAGCAGTGGAGGGGGAAATGGCTACACCTTC. Protein: CASSGGGNGYTF. The chain combines TRBV6-2 or TRBV6-3 with TRBJ1-2; a possible D gene is TRBD1 (6 bases). The CDR3 has 12 amino acids. Looked up from germline, CDR1 is MNHEY and CDR2 is SVGEGT. The ends were cut back, 5 bases at V and 6 bases at J, with 10 bases in the middle.